This is a list of T cell receptor beta chains from one sample in a study of blood T cell repertoires in COVID-19. Libraries were prepared by immunoSEQ multiplex PCR; TCRdb keeps only in-frame clonotypes and omits some of them. This table has some 200,000 clones, under 90% appearing once. The sample comprised peripheral blood. These receptors were taken from a man aged 80 or over with acute or convalescent COVID-19. Both conserved end residues are part of each CDR3. The D gene is left open where the match is weak. Expanded clones are given a class, and other clones once, few, many or no size at all.

d_gene	v_gene	j_gene	abundance	CDR3aa	CDR3nt
NA	TRBV27	TRBJ1-1	NA	CASSPDTLGGTEAFF	TGTGCCAGCAGCCCAGACACGCTCGGGGGCACTGAAGCTTTCTTT
TRBD2	TRBV7-3	TRBJ2-3	NA	CASSLTREGLTDTQYF	TGTGCCAGCAGCTTAACGCGGGAGGGCCTTACAGATACGCAGTATTTT
NA	TRBV3-1/TRBV3-2	TRBJ1-2	NA	CASSQLDSYGYTF	TGTGCCAGCAGCCAACTGGACAGCTATGGCTACACCTTC
TRBD2	TRBV3-1/TRBV3-2	TRBJ2-1	NA	CASSHPLANEQFF	TGTGCCAGCAGCCACCCACTAGCGAATGAGCAGTTCTTC
NA	TRBV2	TRBJ2-2	once	CASRRLYTGELFF	TGTGCCAGCCGCAGGCTGTACACCGGGGAGCTGTTTTTT
TRBD2	TRBV7-2	TRBJ2-1	NA	CASSLVRGVNEQFF	TGTGCCAGCAGCTTAGTGCGGGGGGTGAATGAGCAGTTCTTC
TRBD2	TRBV9	TRBJ2-7	NA	CASSVGTSGRAHEQYF	TGTGCCAGCAGCGTCGGGACTAGCGGGAGGGCCCACGAGCAGTACTTC
NA	TRBV5-6	TRBJ1-2	NA	CASSLAAGLRGYTF	TGTGCCAGCAGCTTGGCCGCCGGACTACGTGGCTACACCTTC
TRBD2	TRBV5-1	TRBJ2-3	NA	CASSLVSGSETDTQYF	TGCGCCAGCAGCTTAGTAAGCGGGAGTGAAACAGATACGCAGTATTTT
TRBD1	TRBV11-2	TRBJ2-6	NA	CASRPGTGDSGANVLTF	TGTGCCAGCAGACCCGGGACAGGGGATTCTGGGGCCAACGTCCTGACTTTC
TRBD2	TRBV5-4	TRBJ2-1	NA	CASSLGSGVNNEQFF	TGTGCCAGCAGCTTGGGAAGCGGGGTAAATAATGAGCAGTTCTTC
NA	TRBV19	TRBJ1-2	NA	CASSIEGRAYGYTF	TGTGCCAGTAGTATAGAGGGCAGGGCCTATGGCTACACCTTC
TRBD1	TRBV4-1	TRBJ2-7	NA	CASSQTLTGQGKYEQYF	TGCGCCAGCAGCCAAACCCTCACGGGACAGGGGAAATACGAGCAGTACTTC
TRBD1	TRBV7-2	TRBJ1-5	NA	CASRDRSSNQPQHF	TGTGCCAGCAGGGACAGGAGTAGCAATCAGCCCCAGCATTTT
NA	TRBV18	TRBJ2-3	NA	CASSPPMATDTQYF	TGTGCCAGCTCACCACCGATGGCCACAGATACGCAGTATTTT
NA	TRBV24-1	TRBJ2-1	NA	CATSERGSGKYNEQFF	TGTGCCACCAGTGAAAGAGGGAGCGGCAAGTACAATGAGCAGTTCTTC
TRBD1	TRBV7-9	TRBJ1-1	NA	CASSPWDRSNTEAFF	TGTGCCAGCAGCCCATGGGACAGATCGAACACTGAAGCTTTCTTT
NA	TRBV12-3/TRBV12-4	TRBJ2-1	NA	CASSLTNYNEQFF	TGTGCCAGCAGTTTGACTAACTACAATGAGCAGTTCTTC
NA	TRBV18	TRBJ1-1	few	CASSPDGYLNTEAFF	TGTGCCAGCTCACCAGACGGGTACTTGAACACTGAAGCTTTCTTT
NA	TRBV6-6	TRBJ1-2	NA	CASTQKGQSNYGYTF	TGTGCCAGCACCCAGAAAGGACAGTCTAACTATGGCTACACCTTC
NA	TRBV5-1	TRBJ1-5	NA	CASSLLGESNQPQHF	TGCGCCAGCAGCTTGTTAGGGGAAAGTAATCAGCCCCAGCATTTT
NA	TRBV6-5	TRBJ1-2	NA	CASSYIRPGGARGYTF	TGTGCCAGCAGTTACATAAGACCGGGGGGCGCGAGAGGCTACACCTTC
NA	TRBV18	TRBJ1-1	few	CASSRDRPPNTEAFF	TGTGCCAGCTCAAGAGACAGGCCTCCGAACACTGAAGCTTTCTTT
NA	TRBV7-2	TRBJ2-2	NA	CASSLQGSRNTGELFF	TGTGCCAGCAGCTTACAGGGGAGTCGAAACACCGGGGAGCTGTTTTTT
NA	TRBV28	TRBJ1-2	NA	CASSGPADRANYGYTF	TGTGCCAGCAGTGGACCCGCGGACAGAGCTAACTATGGCTACACCTTC
NA	TRBV25-1	TRBJ1-2	few	CASSEHREGYGYTF	TGTGCCAGCAGTGAGCACAGGGAGGGCTATGGCTACACCTTC
TRBD1	TRBV7-2	TRBJ1-5	few	CASSLDRGGQPQHF	TGTGCCAGCAGCTTAGACAGGGGTGGTCAGCCCCAGCATTTT
TRBD1	TRBV7-3	TRBJ2-3	NA	CASSSGQGRPDTQYF	TGTGCCAGCAGCTCGGGACAGGGGAGGCCAGATACGCAGTATTTT
NA	TRBV6-5	TRBJ2-6	NA	CASRRSSGANVLTF	TGTGCCAGCAGGAGGTCCTCTGGGGCCAACGTCCTGACTTTC
NA	TRBV7-2	TRBJ1-2	NA	CASSKGVLSYGYTF	TGTGCCAGCAGCAAGGGGGTTTTGAGTTATGGCTACACCTTC
NA	TRBV4-2	TRBJ2-3	NA	CASSQVASGGTDTQYF	TGTGCCAGCAGCCAAGTTGCCAGCGGTGGCACAGATACGCAGTATTTT
NA	TRBV11-3	TRBJ1-3	NA	CASSWARSGNTIYF	TGTGCCAGCAGCTGGGCCCGCTCTGGAAACACCATATATTTT
NA	TRBV27	TRBJ2-1	NA	CASSFNREGDEQFF	TGTGCCAGCAGTTTTAACAGGGAGGGAGACGAGCAGTTCTTC
NA	TRBV5-8	TRBJ1-1	few	CASSLRAGFEAFF	TGTGCCAGCAGCTTGAGGGCGGGATTTGAAGCTTTCTTT
NA	TRBV30	TRBJ2-1	once	CAWRSLRTAYNEQFF	TGTGCCTGGAGGAGCTTACGGACAGCTTACAATGAGCAGTTCTTC
NA	TRBV29-1	TRBJ1-3	NA	CSVRTSGNTIYF	TGCAGCGTTCGAACTTCTGGAAACACCATATATTTT
TRBD2	TRBV7-2	TRBJ2-1	NA	CASSDLAGGLSSYNEQFF	TGTGCCAGTTCGGATCTAGCGGGAGGGTTAAGCTCCTACAATGAGCAGTTCTTC
NA	TRBV2	TRBJ1-5	NA	CASSGTTGTNQPQHF	TGTGCCAGCAGTGGGACAACGGGTACAAATCAGCCCCAGCATTTT
NA	TRBV4-3	TRBJ2-2	NA	CASSQDSSGADGELFF	TGCGCCAGCAGCCAAGATAGCAGCGGAGCGGACGGGGAGCTGTTTTTT
NA	TRBV28	TRBJ1-4	NA	CASSLIGFRGVENEKLFF	TGTGCCAGCAGTTTAATAGGCTTTCGCGGCGTGGAGAATGAAAAACTGTTTTTT
NA	TRBV2	TRBJ2-2	NA	CASRHGPNTGELFF	TGTGCCAGCAGACATGGCCCGAACACCGGGGAGCTGTTTTTT
NA	TRBV6-1	TRBJ1-1	once	CASSDWGGTEAFF	TGTGCCAGCAGTGATTGGGGAGGCACTGAAGCTTTCTTT
NA	TRBV28	TRBJ2-2	NA	CASSLPGSNTGELFF	TGTGCCAGCAGTTTACCAGGTTCGAACACCGGGGAGCTGTTTTTT
TRBD2	TRBV7-8	TRBJ2-2	NA	CASSRSAGVGNTGELFF	TGTGCCAGCAGCCGCTCAGCGGGAGTGGGGAACACCGGGGAGCTGTTTTTT
TRBD2	TRBV7-2	TRBJ2-5	NA	CASSPWASGRGGETQYF	TGTGCCAGCAGCCCCTGGGCTAGCGGGAGGGGGGGAGAGACCCAGTACTTC
TRBD1	TRBV30	TRBJ1-4	NA	CAWGLGQGGEKLFF	TGTGCCTGGGGCCTAGGACAGGGTGGCGAAAAACTGTTTTTT
NA	TRBV19	TRBJ2-1	NA	CASSHRGPGEQFF	TGTGCCAGTAGTCATAGGGGTCCGGGCGAGCAGTTCTTC
TRBD2	TRBV30	TRBJ2-2	NA	CAWSRRLAGNTGELFF	TGTGCCTGGAGTCGCCGGCTAGCGGGGAACACCGGGGAGCTGTTTTTT
TRBD2	TRBV18	TRBJ2-3	NA	CASSPPGLAGVTDTQYF	TGTGCCAGCTCACCACCGGGACTAGCGGGAGTAACAGATACGCAGTATTTT
NA	TRBV27	TRBJ2-5	NA	CASSLGWAPGETQYF	TGTGCCAGCAGTCTCGGATGGGCCCCTGGAGAGACCCAGTACTTC
NA	TRBV7-9	TRBJ2-3	NA	CASSLARARTTDTQYF	TGTGCCAGCAGCTTAGCGAGGGCCAGAACTACAGATACGCAGTATTTT
TRBD1	TRBV28	TRBJ2-5	NA	CASRSGQQETQYF	TGTGCCAGCAGATCGGGACAGCAAGAGACCCAGTACTTC
NA	TRBV10-3	TRBJ2-3	NA	CAISALSGDTQYF	TGTGCCATCAGCGCATTGTCCGGAGATACGCAGTATTTT
TRBD2	TRBV27	TRBJ2-2	NA	CASSSLAGGGGELFF	TGTGCCAGCAGTTCCCTAGCGGGAGGAGGTGGGGAGCTGTTTTTT
NA	TRBV28	TRBJ2-7	NA	CASSLYAGRGEQYF	TGTGCCAGCAGTTTATATGCGGGCCGGGGTGAGCAGTACTTC
NA	TRBV5-5	TRBJ2-3	once	CASSPRGTYTDTQYF	TGTGCCAGCAGCCCACGCGGGACTTACACAGATACGCAGTATTTT
TRBD1	TRBV28	TRBJ2-1	NA	CASSTAGTVSGTQFF	TGTGCCAGCAGTACCGCCGGGACAGTAAGTGGGACGCAGTTCTTC
NA	TRBV24-1	TRBJ1-2	NA	CATSVADYGYTF	TGTGCCACCAGTGTGGCGGACTATGGCTACACCTTC
TRBD2	TRBV19	TRBJ2-3	NA	CASEASGRDTQYF	TGTGCCAGTGAGGCTAGCGGGAGAGATACGCAGTATTTT
NA	TRBV24-1	TRBJ2-2	NA	CATSDIAPNTGELFF	TGTGCCACCAGTGATATAGCGCCGAACACCGGGGAGCTGTTTTTT